These 22 T cell receptor beta chains were all obtained from the same sample, sequenced in a study of shared clonotypes between healthy human individuals. Sequencing was performed with immunoSEQ multiplex PCR; in TCRdb, only in-frame clones are kept and a portion is missing. The data hold around 2.1 million clones, with nearly 97% observed a single time. Sequences were obtained from naive CD4+ T cells sorted from blood. Noted subset: CD45RA+ positively selected. These receptors came from a young man in good health.

The chain has TRBV4-1 and TRBJ2-7; D may be TRBD2 (5 bases). The CDR3 runs to 14 residues. The germline V and J ends were trimmed by 4 bases and 2 bases, with 12 bases remaining between them. CDR1 MGHRA and CDR2 YSYEKL come from the germline V gene. CDR3 sequence reads: CASSPTTVPYEQYF. The CDR3 DNA follows: TGCGCCAGCAGCCCGACTACTGTCCCCTACGAGCAGTACTTC.

This clone was picked up one time. The J gene is TRBJ1-5, the V gene TRBV30; tentative D call: TRBD1 (6 bases). The CDR3 totals 15 residues. The V end was cut by 7 bases, the J end by 0 bases, with 16 bases between. Germline V lookup: CDR1 GTSNPN, CDR2 SVGIG (reference sequence). CDR3 DNA: TGTGCCTACTCACCAGGGGAATATAGCAATCAGCCCCAGCATTTT. Translated, it gives CAYSPGEYSNQPQHF.

The J gene is TRBJ2-3, the V gene TRBV5-5, with 8 bases lining up with TRBD1. CDR1 is SGHKS, CDR2 YYEKEE, per germline (reference sequence). The CDR3 runs 16 residues. V gave up 5 bases and J gave up 2 bases; unmatched junction bases: 10. The CDR3 nucleotides are TGTGCCAGCAGTCAGGGGGCGAGATCGAACACAGATACGCAGTATTTT. Protein product: CASSQGARSNTDTQYF.

This sequence joins TRBV6-1 and TRBJ1-2; 12 bases fit TRBD1. The trim removed 4 bases at V and 5 bases at J, leaving 11 bases unmatched. The CDR3 spans 17 residues. Germline V lookup: CDR1 MNHNS, CDR2 SASEGT. CDR3 residues: CASSVTGQGAIWYGYTF. The CDR3 DNA is TGTGCCAGCAGTGTCACGGGACAGGGGGCGATATGGTATGGCTACACCTTC.

The V call is TRBV7-9, the J call TRBJ2-7; D gene unclear. Trimming removed 5 bases at V and 2 bases at J, with 16 bases between. Germline values: CDR1 SEHNR, CDR2 FQNEAQ (reference sequence). This CDR3 is 15 amino acids long. In nucleotides, the CDR3 is TGTGCCAGCAGCCACCCAGCGCGGAAAGCCTACGAGCAGTACTTC. This sequence encodes CASSHPARKAYEQYF.

The V gene is TRBV18, the J gene TRBJ1-2; D perhaps matches TRBD1 (6 bases). The germline CDR1 and CDR2 sequences are KGHSH and LQKENI. V was clipped by 5 bases and J by 4 bases, with 14 bases between them. The CDR3 sequence is 14 residues long. DNA of the CDR3: TGTGCCAGCTCAAGGGACACCGGGAGCTATGGCTACACCTTC. It encodes CASSRDTGSYGYTF.

DNA of the CDR3: TGTGCCACCTCTGACCTCTTGGTCAATCAGCCCCAGCATTTT. Translating gives CATSDLLVNQPQHF. This chain links TRBV6-1 with TRBJ1-5; no firm D call. The CDR3 runs 14 residues. Between the trimmed V and J ends, which lost 10 bases and 3 bases, there was a span of 16 bases. From germline, CDR1 is MNHNS and CDR2 SASEGT.

The chain links TRBV9 to TRBJ1-6, with a weak D call TRBD1 (5 bases). The CDR3 spans 16 residues. Germline V CDR1 and CDR2: SGDLS, YYNGEE. V was pared by 0 bases and J by 3 bases, with 10 bases between. In DNA, the CDR3 is TGTGCCAGCAGCGTAGGGTTGACAGACTATAATTCACCCCTCCACTTT. Its translation: CASSVGLTDYNSPLHF.

The CDR3 reads CASSPSGRGDTQYF. Here the CDR3 DNA reads TGCGCCAGCAGCCCTAGCGGGAGGGGAGATACGCAGTATTTT. V is TRBV10-1 and J is TRBJ2-3, with TRBD2 matching over 12 bases. The ends lost 6 bases at V and 5 bases at J; junction bases unmatched: 3. Germline V gene sequence: CDR1 WNHNN, CDR2 SYGVQD (reference sequence). CDR3 size: 14 residues.

The rearrangement joins TRBV19 to TRBJ1-6; tentative D call: TRBD1 (5 bases). Looked up from germline, CDR1 is LNHDA and CDR2 is SQIVND (reference sequence). Trimming removed 0 bases from V and 7 bases from J, with 13 bases in between. This CDR3 has 16 amino acids. In DNA, the CDR3 is TGTGCCAGTAGTATAGATGGGGGTTTGTTGAATTCACCCCTCCACTTT. The encoded protein is CASSIDGGLLNSPLHF.

The V call is TRBV13, the J call TRBJ1-6, with TRBD1 matching over 9 bases. The CDR3 has 15 residues. Trimming removed 0 bases from V and 9 bases from J; junction bases left unmatched: 3. Per germline, CDR1 PRHDT and CDR2 FYEKMQ (reference sequence). The CDR3 spells CASSLGDRGGSPLHF. CDR3 DNA: TGTGCCAGCAGCTTAGGGGACAGGGGCGGTTCACCCCTCCACTTT.

This clone has a single count. The chain recombines TRBV19 with TRBJ1-5, with D uncertain. The germline V and J ends were trimmed by 6 bases and 8 bases, with 17 bases remaining between them. The CDR3 loop spans 14 amino acids. Germline CDR1 is LNHDA and CDR2 is SQIVND (reference sequence). CDR3 residues: CASRPWIDREPQHF. The CDR3 coding sequence is TGTGCCAGTAGACCTTGGATCGACCGCGAGCCCCAGCATTTT.

Regarding this clone: One end of the junction varies from germline; a read error may be responsible. The genes are TRBV30 and TRBJ1-1; 8 positions match TRBD1. The CDR3 loop spans 14 amino acids. Germline loops: CDR1 GTSNPN, CDR2 SVGIG (reference sequence). As DNA, the CDR3 is TGTGCCGGGAGGACAGGGAGCATGAACACTGAAGCTTTCTTT. This translates into CAGRTGSMNTEAFF.

This rearrangement joins TRBV2 to TRBJ2-3; TRBD2 aligns across 9 bases. Trimming removed 6 bases from V and 2 bases from J; junction bases left unmatched: 12. The CDR3 is 17 residues long. Germline V gene data show CDR1 as SNHLY and CDR2 as FYNNEI. The CDR3 sequence: CASRGGTSLIPTDTQYF. For the CDR3, the DNA is TGTGCCAGCAGGGGGGGGACTAGCCTTATCCCCACAGATACGCAGTATTTT.

J is TRBJ2-3 and V is TRBV6-4; 9 bases are shared with TRBD2. Germline V gives CDR1 MRHNA, CDR2 SNTAGT. V shed 8 bases, J shed 2 bases, and the junction held 5 bases outside the gene matches. The CDR3 spans 14 residues. In DNA form, the CDR3 reads TGTGCCAGCTCGACTAGCGGTTACACAGATACGCAGTATTTT. Protein: CASSTSGYTDTQYF.

This clone was seen just once. The gene calls are TRBV5-1 and TRBJ2-5; perhaps D is TRBD1 or TRBD2 (5 bases each). CDR3 length: 16 amino acids. Per germline, CDR1 SGHRS and CDR2 YFSETQ. V was cut by 3 bases and J by 2 bases, with 17 bases left in between. In DNA form, the CDR3 reads TGCGCCAGCAGCTCCTCCGGGACGGCTCTTCAAGAGACCCAGTACTTC. Its translation: CASSSSGTALQETQYF.

The rearrangement uses TRBV15 and TRBJ2-3, with 10 bases aligning to TRBD2. V was clipped by 1 base and J by 0 bases; unmatched bases: 7. Germline V gives CDR1 LNHNV, CDR2 YYDKDF (reference sequence). The length of the CDR3 is 18 residues. The CDR3 nucleotides read TGTGCCACCAGCAGAGCCAAAAAACTAGCGGGAAGCACAGATACGCAGTATTTT. Its protein product is CATSRAKKLAGSTDTQYF. Looking up the rest from reference TRBV15 and TRBJ2-3 gives the full variable domain: DAMVIQNPRYQVTQFGKPVTLSCSQTLNHNVMYWYQQKSSQAPKLLFHYYDKDFNNEADTPDNFQSRRPNTSFCFLDIRSPGLGDTAMYLCATSRAKKLAGSTDTQYFGPGTRLTVL.

This chain connects TRBV30 to TRBJ1-6; D may be TRBD1 (6 bases). Per the germline V gene, CDR1 is GTSNPN and CDR2 is SVGIG (reference sequence). The V end was cut by 2 bases, the J end by 4 bases, with 18 bases between. The CDR3 runs to 17 residues. The CDR3 is CAWSPSRTVPYNSPLHF. In DNA, the CDR3 is TGTGCCTGGAGTCCCTCAAGGACAGTCCCTTATAATTCACCCCTCCACTTT. Full variable domain (remainder filled in from reference TRBV30 and TRBJ1-6): SQTIHQWPATLVQPVGSPLSLECTVEGTSNPNLYWYRQAAGRGLQLLFYSVGIGQISSEVPQNLSASRPQDRQFILSSKKLLLSDSGFYLCAWSPSRTVPYNSPLHFGNGTRLTVT.

The chain combines TRBV5-1 with TRBJ2-7, with D unclear. V was clipped by 3 bases and J by 6 bases, with 13 bases between them. The CDR3 loop spans 13 amino acids. CDR1 SGHRS and CDR2 YFSETQ come from the germline V gene. The CDR3 loop reads CASSYGGVGEQYF. CDR3 nucleotides: TGCGCCAGCAGCTATGGTGGGGTAGGCGAGCAGTACTTC.

The rearrangement joins TRBV18 to TRBJ2-7; 10 bases are shared with TRBD2. The CDR3 is made up of 15 amino acids. The V gene end was trimmed by 6 bases and the J gene end by 2 bases; junction bases not matched to a gene: 7. The germline V gene has CDR1 KGHSH and CDR2 LQKENI. CDR3 coding DNA: TGTGCCAGCTCTCCTGGACTAGCGGTAACCTACGAGCAGTACTTC. Translating it yields CASSPGLAVTYEQYF. The full variable domain, in which reference TRBV18 and TRBJ2-7 provide the parts outside the CDR3, is NAGVMQNPRHLVRRRGQEARLRCSPMKGHSHVYWYRQLPEEGLKFMVYLQKENIIDESGMPKERFSAEFPKEGPSILRIQQVVRGDSAAYFCASSPGLAVTYEQYFGPGTRLTVT.

The CDR3 DNA reads TGTGCCAGCAGCGGAGCGGGGGGGCGGTCCTACAATGAGCAGTTCTTC. This gives the protein CASSGAGGRSYNEQFF. This chain uses TRBV9 with TRBJ2-1; 10 bases align to TRBD2. V lost 3 bases to trimming and J lost 1 base; unmatched junction nucleotides: 4. Per germline, CDR1 SGDLS and CDR2 YYNGEE. CDR3 size: 16 residues. Together with reference TRBV9 and TRBJ2-1, the CDR3 gives the full variable domain: DSGVTQTPKHLITATGQRVTLRCSPRSGDLSVYWYQQSLDQGLQFLIQYYNGEERAKGNILERFSAQQFPDLHSELNLSSLELGDSALYFCASSGAGGRSYNEQFFGPGTRLTVL.

The chain employs TRBV11-3 and TRBJ1-2; D is unclear. The V gene's germline CDR1 is SGHNT and CDR2 YENEEA. The CDR3 runs 14 residues. With 4 bases removed from V and 2 bases from J, the gap between germline ends came to 11 bases. The CDR3 region has the DNA TGTGCCAGCAGCTCCCGACTCCGGAACTATGGCTACACCTTC. This encodes CASSSRLRNYGYTF.